This is a list of T cell receptor beta chains from one sample in a study of shared clonotypes between healthy human individuals. Sequencing was performed with immunoSEQ multiplex PCR; in TCRdb, only in-frame clones are kept and a portion is missing. The table has 400,000 to 500,000 clones, around 80% seen once. Material: PBMCs. These TCRs come from a woman in her 40s in good health. Some clones in this sample may be carry-over from other donors' samples. Each CDR3 is given with its conserved first and last residue. D genes are given only for firm matches. For some rows the clone size is stated as once, few or many, or as a class when expanded; others skip it.

>TRBJ1-4|NA|TRBV9|once
CASSAEGGANEKLFF
TGTGCCAGCAGCGCCGAGGGTGGAGCTAATGAAAAACTGTTTTTT
>TRBJ1-1|NA|TRBV29-1|NA
CSVGATATMNTEAFF
TGCAGCGTAGGCGCTACAGCTACGATGAACACTGAAGCTTTCTTT
>TRBJ1-2|NA|TRBV7-2|NA
CASSLTHSDGYTF
TGTGCCAGCAGCTTAACCCACTCCGATGGCTACACCTTC
>TRBJ1-5|NA|TRBV27|NA
CASTCYERGGKGQPQHF
TGTGCCAGCACGTGCTACGAACGCGGAGGGAAGGGTCAGCCCCAGCATTTT
>TRBJ2-7|NA|TRBV6-1|NA
CACRGGYEQYF
TGTGCGTGTAGGGGAGGATACGAGCAGTACTTC
>TRBJ2-1|NA|TRBV7-2|NA
CASRNSGLNEQFF
TGTGCCAGCAGAAATAGCGGTTTGAATGAGCAGTTCTTC
>TRBJ2-7|TRBD1|TRBV6-1|few
CASTQGQFYEQYF
TGTGCCAGCACCCAGGGACAGTTCTACGAGCAGTACTTC
>TRBJ2-5|TRBD2|TRBV11-3|NA
CASSSTGTSAETQYF
TGTGCCAGCAGTTCTACCGGGACTAGCGCAGAGACCCAGTACTTC
>TRBJ2-1|NA|TRBV5-1|NA
CASMMGPSYNEQFF
TGCGCCAGCATGATGGGCCCCTCCTACAATGAGCAGTTCTTC
>TRBJ2-7|NA|TRBV5-4|NA
CASSLRLGSSYEQYF
TGTGCCAGCAGCTTACGACTGGGGAGCTCCTACGAGCAGTACTTC
>TRBJ2-2|NA|TRBV7-2|NA
CASSWRGQNTGELFF
TGTGCCAGCAGCTGGAGAGGACAGAACACCGGGGAGCTGTTTTTT
>TRBJ1-5|NA|TRBV7-8|few
CASSLLAGLSNQPQHF
TGTGCCAGCAGCTTACTGGCGGGTCTTAGCAATCAGCCCCAGCATTTT
>TRBJ2-1|TRBD2|TRBV5-1|NA
CASSGLLAGGTSNEQFF
TGCGCCAGCAGCGGACTACTAGCGGGAGGAACTAGCAATGAGCAGTTCTTC
>TRBJ2-7|TRBD2|TRBV10-3|NA
CAIKASGVNEQYF
TGTGCCATCAAGGCTAGCGGGGTCAACGAGCAGTACTTC
>TRBJ2-1|NA|TRBV2|NA
CASIQDSYNEQFF
TGTGCCAGCATCCAGGACTCCTACAATGAGCAGTTCTTC
>TRBJ2-7|NA|TRBV21-1|NA
CASSKDGDSPISYEQYF
TGTGCCAGCAGCAAAGACGGGGATTCCCCCATCTCCTACGAGCAGTACTTC
>TRBJ2-2|NA|TRBV9|NA
CASSASAGELFF
TGTGCCAGCAGCGCTTCAGCCGGGGAGCTGTTTTTT
>TRBJ2-7|TRBD1|TRBV5-4|NA
CASSLEQGALGQYF
TGTGCCAGCAGCTTGGAACAGGGGGCTCTCGGGCAGTACTTC